Following are 26 T cell receptor beta chains from one sample sequenced in a study of response to subunit inactivated influenza vaccine. Each CDR3 protein gets one entry after TCRdb re-called the RT-PCR reads with MiXCR. The repertoire holds about 540,000 distinct CDR3 sequences, with 12% to 15% as singletons. The input for sequencing was PBMCs from blood, taken 12 days after vaccination. These TCRs come from a man aged 45-65 years who received an inactivated influenza vaccine.

This clonotype turned up a few times. CDR3 DNA: TGCAGTGCGACAGGGGTTCGGGAGACCCAGTACTTC. Its protein is CSATGVRETQYF. The chain joins TRBV20-1 to TRBJ2-5, with TRBD1 identical over 8 bases. Per germline, CDR1 DFQATT and CDR2 SNEGSKA (reference sequence). CDR3 length equals 12 residues. The V gene end was trimmed by 6 bases and the J gene end by 5 bases; junction bases not matched to a gene: 5.

The chain recombines TRBV12-3 or TRBV12-4 with TRBJ2-2, with TRBD2 as a possible D gene (6 bases). The CDR3 has 13 residues. Trimming stripped 10 bases from V and 4 bases from J, with 13 bases between. The CDR3 reads CATRTTLTGELFF. CDR3 nucleotide sequence: TGTGCCACCAGGACTACCCTCACCGGGGAGCTGTTTTTT.

In its sample, this clonotype was seen a few times. The chain has TRBV6-5 and TRBJ2-5, with unresolved D. This CDR3 is built from 15 residues. Germline CDR1 reads MNHEY; CDR2 reads SVGAGI. The V and J ends lost 0 bases and 4 bases respectively, with 12 bases between them. The CDR3 bases are TGTGCCAGCAGTTACTCGACGTGGGCCCCAGAGACCCAGTACTTC. This encodes CASSYSTWAPETQYF.

DNA of the CDR3: TGTGCCAGCAGCGATCGGACTAGCGGGGCGGCAGATACGCAGTATTTT. Translating it yields CASSDRTSGAADTQYF. This chain links TRBV4-2 with TRBJ2-3; 12 bases map to TRBD2. CDR3 length: 16 residues. Germline trimming cut 5 bases from V and 4 bases from J; bases unmatched to any gene: 7. Germline loops: CDR1 LGHNA, CDR2 YNFKEQ.

The chain links TRBV5-1 to TRBJ2-3, with unresolved D. CDR1 and CDR2 from the germline V gene are SGHRS and YFSETQ. This CDR3 is built from 13 residues. Trimming removed 6 bases at V and 4 bases at J, with 12 bases between. The CDR3: CASTDYFPDTQYF. CDR3 DNA sequence: TGCGCCAGCACTGATTATTTCCCAGATACGCAGTATTTT.

This clonotype was counted between two and nine times. The V and J genes are TRBV5-1 and TRBJ2-7, with 9 nucleotides matching TRBD1. Trimming removed 3 bases from V and 4 bases from J; junction bases left unmatched: 8. CDR1 is SGHRS, CDR2 YFSETQ, per germline. This CDR3 comprises 15 residues. The DNA for the CDR3 is TGCGCCAGCAGCTCCATACCCGGGACAGGGTACGAGCAGTACTTC. The encoded protein is CASSSIPGTGYEQYF.

This clonotype turned up a few times. This chain uses TRBV24-1 with TRBJ2-1; TRBD2 matches at 8 bases. V lost 4 bases to trimming and J lost 3 bases; unmatched junction nucleotides: 4. There are 15 residues in the CDR3. CDR1 KGHDR and CDR2 SFDVKD come from the germline V gene. The CDR3 reads CATSESGSVYNEQFF. The CDR3 DNA sequence: TGTGCCACCAGTGAGAGCGGGAGTGTCTACAATGAGCAGTTCTTC.

The chain links TRBV6-5 to TRBJ2-3, with D uncertain. V was cut by 7 bases and J by 5 bases, with 4 bases left in between. Germline V gives CDR1 MNHEY, CDR2 SVGAGI. This CDR3 has 10 amino acids. Here the CDR3 reads CASIGDTQYF. CDR3 nucleotides: TGTGCCAGCATAGGAGATACGCAGTATTTT.

This clonotype was counted between two and nine times. The chain recombines TRBV10-2 with TRBJ1-6; D may be TRBD1 (5 bases). Germline-derived CDR1 and CDR2 are WSHSY and SAAADI. V lost 9 bases and J 5 bases, leaving 11 bases between the germline ends. CDR3 length equals 13 residues. The CDR3 DNA is TGCGCCAGTGCGACAGAGAATAATTCACCCCTCCACTTT. Translation: CASATENNSPLHF.

This clonotype came up many times. V and J are TRBV29-1 and TRBJ2-1; the D is unclear. V shed 0 bases and J shed 0 bases, with 12 bases lying between them. The CDR3 spans 16 residues. CDR1 and CDR2 from the germline V gene are SQVTM and ANQGSEA. CDR3 region: CSVEDIAISSYNEQFF. The CDR3 nucleotides read TGCAGCGTTGAAGATATTGCGATAAGCTCCTACAATGAGCAGTTCTTC.

This chain connects TRBV5-1 to TRBJ1-2; weak D call: TRBD1 (5 bases). Germline V gives CDR1 SGHRS, CDR2 YFSETQ. Trimming shortened V by 4 bases and J by 1 base, and 11 bases separated the two germline ends. The CDR3 contains 14 residues. The CDR3 region is CASSPATVNYGYTF. CDR3 coding DNA: TGCGCCAGCAGCCCCGCGACAGTTAACTATGGCTACACCTTC. The complete variable domain, with remaining parts taken from reference TRBV5-1 and TRBJ1-2, reads KAGVTQTPRYLIKTRGQQVTLSCSPISGHRSVSWYQQTPGQGLQFLFEYFSETQRNKGNFPGRFSGRQFSNSRSEMNVSTLELGDSALYLCASSPATVNYGYTFGSGTRLTVV.

This clonotype was observed a handful of times. V is TRBV12-3 or TRBV12-4 and J is TRBJ1-6; 7 bases are shared with TRBD1. Trimming removed 3 bases from V and 6 bases from J; junction bases left unmatched: 11. The CDR3 is made up of 17 amino acids. The CDR3 reads CASSFRTGFFPNSPLHF. Written as DNA, the CDR3 is TGTGCCAGCAGTTTTAGGACAGGTTTTTTCCCTAATTCACCCCTCCACTTT.

This clonotype came up many times. The CDR3 reads CASSSKSRIGHEQYF. For the CDR3, the DNA is TGTGCCAGCAGTTCCAAATCTAGAATTGGCCACGAGCAGTACTTC. This chain joins TRBV12-3 or TRBV12-4 and TRBJ2-7; D is unclear. V was shortened by 4 bases and J by 5 bases, with 18 bases between the two germline ends. The CDR3 is made up of 15 amino acids.

V gene TRBV6-5 combines with J gene TRBJ2-7, with 8 bases that match TRBD1. Unmatched junction bases numbered 8, after V lost 2 bases and J lost 5 bases. Germline V lookup: CDR1 MNHEY, CDR2 SVGAGI. The CDR3 has 15 amino acids. CDR3 sequence reads: CASSYSRGRTHEQYF. Here the CDR3 DNA reads TGTGCCAGCAGTTACAGCAGGGGGCGTACCCACGAGCAGTACTTC.

The table lists this clonotype with many counts. V usage is TRBV20-1 and J usage is TRBJ1-5; no firm D call. The CDR3 runs 13 residues. Trimming cost V 1 base and J 4 bases, with 8 bases left between them. The germline CDR1 and CDR2 sequences are DFQATT and SNEGSKA (reference sequence). The CDR3 spells CSARVQLNQPQHF. CDR3 nucleotide sequence: TGCAGTGCTAGAGTACAGTTAAATCAGCCCCAGCATTTT.

The rearrangement links TRBV11-2 to TRBJ1-4, with no clear D. Germline loops: CDR1 SGHAT, CDR2 FQNNGV. CDR3 length: 17 residues. Trimming took off 6 bases at V and 3 bases at J, with 20 bases between the two ends. CDR3 DNA: TGTGCCAGCAGTACCAAATCAGACCCATTAGCTAATGAAAAACTGTTTTTT. It specifies CASSTKSDPLANEKLFF.

The table lists this clonotype with a few counts. V and J are TRBV6-2 or TRBV6-3 and TRBJ1-1; D ambiguous. From germline, CDR1 is MNHEY and CDR2 SVGEGT. V gave up 5 bases and J gave up 0 bases, with 10 bases separating them. The CDR3 extends over 14 amino acids. The CDR3 reads CASSDLVMNTEAFF. The CDR3 DNA reads TGTGCCAGCAGTGACCTGGTCATGAACACTGAAGCTTTCTTT.

At least ten counts were recorded for this clonotype. This chain links TRBV5-1 with TRBJ2-1, with 13 bases that match TRBD2. Germline assignment: CDR1 SGHRS and CDR2 YFSETQ. The CDR3 loop spans 17 amino acids. With 4 bases clipped from V and 7 bases from J, the junction kept 11 bases outside the gene matches. This chain's CDR3 is CASSRGWGLAGKNEQFF. In DNA form, the CDR3 reads TGCGCCAGCAGCCGAGGTTGGGGACTAGCGGGAAAGAATGAGCAGTTCTTC.

In its sample, this clonotype was seen many times. The V gene is TRBV7-9, the J gene TRBJ2-1; 10 nucleotides align to TRBD2. V shed 5 bases, J shed 6 bases, and the junction held 13 bases outside the gene matches. Per germline, CDR1 SEHNR and CDR2 FQNEAQ (reference sequence). CDR3 size: 17 residues. Here the CDR3 reads CASSAHLAGEVSNEQFF. CDR3 nucleotide sequence: TGTGCCAGCAGCGCCCACCTAGCGGGAGAAGTAAGCAATGAGCAGTTCTTC.

The V gene is TRBV7-9, the J gene TRBJ2-3; D remains ambiguous. The CDR3 contains 16 residues. The V and J ends lost 5 bases and 2 bases respectively, with 17 bases between them. Germline V gene lookup returns CDR1 SEHNR and CDR2 FQNEAQ (reference sequence). As DNA, the CDR3 is TGTGCCAGCAGCCCCCTTGGGCGTTACTACACAGATACGCAGTATTTT. Amino acid sequence: CASSPLGRYYTDTQYF.

The chain recombines TRBV6-2 or TRBV6-3 with TRBJ2-2; 8 bases are a match to TRBD1. J was trimmed by 3 bases and V by 0 bases; bases with no gene match: 6. The CDR3 contains 17 residues. Germline V gene lookup returns CDR1 MNHEY and CDR2 SVGEGT. In DNA, the CDR3 is TGTGCCAGCAGTTACTCTATTGGCAGGGGGCACACCGGGGAGCTGTTTTTT. Translated, it gives CASSYSIGRGHTGELFF.

The chain uses TRBV12-3 or TRBV12-4 and TRBJ2-2; D remains unclear. The CDR3 is 12 amino acids. Trimming removed 4 bases from V and 4 bases from J, with 4 bases in between. The CDR3 nucleotides are TGTGCCAGCAGTTACACCACCGGGGAGCTGTTTTTT. Amino acids: CASSYTTGELFF.

The rearrangement links TRBV6-6 to TRBJ2-5; 7 nucleotides agree with TRBD2. The CDR3 is made up of 13 amino acids. Trimming cost V 7 bases and J 0 bases; bases outside gene matches: 2. Looked up from germline, CDR1 is MNHNY and CDR2 is SVGAGI (reference sequence). CDR3 region: CASKAGYQETQYF. CDR3 coding DNA: TGTGCCAGCAAAGCGGGGTACCAAGAGACCCAGTACTTC.

The CDR3 DNA is TGTGCCAGCAGTTTGTCCCTGGCAGGAAATTCCTACGAGCAGTACTTC. Translating it yields CASSLSLAGNSYEQYF. The chain combines TRBV27 with TRBJ2-7; D not certain. V gave up 3 bases and J gave up 1 base, with 16 bases separating them. The CDR3 extends over 16 amino acids. Germline-derived CDR1 and CDR2 are MNHEY and SMNVEV (reference sequence).

J is TRBJ2-3 and V is TRBV11-2, with D possibly called TRBD1 or TRBD2 (5 bases each). The CDR3 is made up of 16 amino acids. Trimming shortened V by 1 base and J by 2 bases, and 13 bases separated the two germline ends. Germline V gene lookup returns CDR1 SGHAT and CDR2 FQNNGV. CDR3 region: CASSLALGPYTDTQYF. The CDR3 nucleotides are TGTGCCAGCAGCTTAGCTTTGGGACCCTACACAGATACGCAGTATTTT.

This clonotype was seen only a few times. This rearrangement joins TRBV6-2 or TRBV6-3 to TRBJ2-7; the D gene is possibly TRBD2 (6 bases). Germline V gene lookup returns CDR1 MNHEY and CDR2 SVGEGT. The CDR3 has 13 residues. The V end lost 2 bases, the J end lost 3 bases, and 8 bases lay between the germline ends. The DNA for the CDR3 is TGTGCCAGCAGTTACGGCGGGGTCTACGAGCAGTACTTC. This codes for CASSYGGVYEQYF.